The 25 T cell receptor beta chains below were found in one sample sequenced in a study of cytomegalovirus exposure and HLA in healthy donors. 13 Jbeta primers and 60 Vbeta primers were used for the PCR. TCRdb's copy holds only in-frame clones and misses some; the assay was immunoSEQ multiplex PCR. The sample holds roughly 51,000 clones; around 85% are singletons and the top ten take under 2.5%. What was sequenced was PBMCs. The source of these receptors is a boy under 18 in good health and CMV-seropositive.

The gene calls are TRBV4-1 and TRBJ1-1; 9 nucleotides line up with TRBD1. Trimming removed 3 bases from V and 2 bases from J; junction bases left unmatched: 4. The CDR3 sequence is 15 residues long. Per the germline V gene, CDR1 is MGHRA and CDR2 is YSYEKL. The CDR3 nucleotides are TGCGCCAGCAGCCATGCTACAGGGGGCAACACTGAAGCTTTCTTT. Amino acids: CASSHATGGNTEAFF.

Here the CDR3 DNA reads TGTGCCAGCAGCGCTACCCTCGACAGTTCCTCTGGAAACACCATATATTTT. As protein: CASSATLDSSSGNTIYF. The genes are TRBV9 and TRBJ1-3; D perhaps matches TRBD1 (5 bases). Between the trimmed V and J ends, which lost 3 bases and 0 bases, there was a span of 16 bases. The CDR3 is made up of 17 amino acids. Germline assignment: CDR1 SGDLS and CDR2 YYNGEE.

The rearrangement joins TRBV7-8 to TRBJ2-1, with a possible D match to TRBD1 (5 bases). Germline CDR1 reads SGHVS; CDR2 reads FQNEAQ. The CDR3 is 16 residues long. Trimming shortened V by 4 bases and J by 0 bases, and 13 bases separated the two germline ends. CDR3 sequence reads: CASSWKGDSSYNEQFF. CDR3 nucleotide sequence: TGTGCCAGCAGCTGGAAAGGGGATTCCTCCTACAATGAGCAGTTCTTC.

This clone was recorded only once. This rearrangement joins TRBV2 to TRBJ1-1; D might be TRBD1 (6 bases). Germline V CDR1 and CDR2: SNHLY, FYNNEI. The CDR3 totals 15 residues. The V end was cut by 2 bases, the J end by 6 bases, with 16 bases between. The chain's CDR3 is CASSELGALSAEAFF. CDR3 DNA: TGTGCCAGCAGTGAATTGGGGGCTTTAAGCGCTGAAGCTTTCTTT.

The chain has TRBV5-5 and TRBJ1-2, with TRBD1 as a possible D gene (5 bases). Trimming removed 4 bases at V and 8 bases at J, with 24 bases between. The CDR3 runs 16 residues. CDR1 is SGHKS and CDR2 is YYEKEE in the germline V gene (reference sequence). CDR3 in DNA: TGTGCCAGCAGCAACGCCCGGCCGGAGGGGCCCGAAGGCTACACCTTC. This encodes CASSNARPEGPEGYTF.

This chain uses TRBV27 with TRBJ2-2; weak D call: TRBD2 (5 bases). Germline loops: CDR1 MNHEY, CDR2 SMNVEV (reference sequence). Trimming left V 5 bases short and J 5 bases short, with 12 bases between. The CDR3 loop spans 14 amino acids. Written as DNA, the CDR3 is TGTGCCAGCAGTCGCGGACTCCGGACCGGGGAGCTGTTTTTT. Translation gives CASSRGLRTGELFF.

The rearrangement joins TRBV4-1 to TRBJ1-4; 7 positions agree with TRBD1. The ends lost 6 bases at V and 8 bases at J; junction bases unmatched: 9. The CDR3 is 14 residues long. Per the germline V gene, CDR1 is MGHRA and CDR2 is YSYEKL. CDR3 bases: TGCGCCAGCAGTTCCGACAGGGTTCGGGAAAAACTGTTTTTT. As protein: CASSSDRVREKLFF.

The gene calls are TRBV11-2 and TRBJ1-3; TRBD1 matches 9 bases. The V and J ends lost 5 bases and 3 bases, in that order; junction bases with no gene match: 5. This CDR3 contains 15 residues. Germline assignment: CDR1 SGHAT and CDR2 FQNNGV. The CDR3 nucleotides read TGTGCCAGCAGCCCATGGGACAGGGATGGAAACACCATATATTTT. It encodes CASSPWDRDGNTIYF.

V usage is TRBV6-1 and J usage is TRBJ1-2; D remains unclear. V lost 1 base, J lost 8 bases, and 17 bases lay in between. The CDR3 has 15 amino acids. The germline V gene encodes CDR1 MNHNS and CDR2 SASEGT. The CDR3 is CASSEGAPAVPGYTF. The CDR3, as DNA: TGTGCCAGCAGTGAAGGCGCTCCGGCGGTGCCGGGCTACACCTTC.

This clone was seen only once. The chain joins TRBV9 to TRBJ2-1; 7 bases fit TRBD1. J gave up 1 base and V 3 bases, and 7 bases lay outside the gene matches. This CDR3 region has 16 residues. Germline CDR1 SGDLS, CDR2 YYNGEE. The CDR3 DNA sequence: TGTGCCAGCAGCGGACCGTCCAGGGGGTCCTACAATGAGCAGTTCTTC. Its protein product is CASSGPSRGSYNEQFF.

This chain uses TRBV4-2 with TRBJ1-2, with TRBD1 matching 8 bases. The V and J ends lost 6 bases and 5 bases, in that order; junction bases with no gene match: 8. The CDR3 has 14 residues. Germline V gives CDR1 LGHNA, CDR2 YNFKEQ. In DNA form, the CDR3 reads TGTGCCAGCAGAGGACAGGGAGAGAAATATGGCTACACCTTC. Encoded protein: CASRGQGEKYGYTF.

This sequence joins TRBV2 and TRBJ2-7; tentative D call: TRBD2 (6 bases). The germline V gene encodes CDR1 SNHLY and CDR2 FYNNEI. This CDR3 has 13 residues. V lost 6 bases and J 3 bases, leaving 12 bases between the germline ends. The CDR3 DNA sequence: TGTGCCAGCAGGGCGAGGGGAGGCTACGAGCAGTACTTC. This translates into CASRARGGYEQYF.

The chain recombines TRBV12-5 with TRBJ2-3, with 10 bases aligning to TRBD1. Germline CDR1 reads LGHNT; CDR2 reads FRNRAP. The CDR3 loop spans 16 amino acids. The ends lost 4 bases at V and 2 bases at J; junction bases unmatched: 6. This chain's CDR3 is CASGYRTGGFTDTQYF. Written as DNA, the CDR3 is TGTGCTAGTGGTTACCGGACAGGGGGGTTCACAGATACGCAGTATTTT. The variable domain in full, with the rest retrieved from reference TRBV12-5 and TRBJ2-3, is DARVTQTPRHKVTEMGQEVTMRCQPILGHNTVFWYRQTMMQGLELLAYFRNRAPLDDSGMPKDRFSAEMPDATLATLKIQPSEPRDSAVYFCASGYRTGGFTDTQYFGPGTRLTVL.

The chain employs TRBV6-6 and TRBJ2-2; D possibly corresponds to TRBD2 (7 bases). This CDR3 has 13 amino acids. Germline V gives CDR1 MNHNY, CDR2 SVGAGI (reference sequence). V lost 6 bases and J 6 bases, leaving 11 bases between the germline ends. Here the CDR3 DNA reads TGTGCCAGCAGCCAAGGGGGGGCCGGGGAGCTGTTTTTT. It is translated as CASSQGGAGELFF.

This chain uses TRBV6-5 with TRBJ2-5; tentatively, D is TRBD1 (6 bases). This CDR3 is built from 14 residues. Trimming pared 2 bases from V and 6 bases from J, leaving 13 bases between. In germline, CDR1 is MNHEY, CDR2 SVGAGI. CDR3 coding DNA: TGTGCCAGCAGTTACGGGGGACATGGGAAGACCCAGTACTTC. It yields the protein CASSYGGHGKTQYF.

This clone was recorded once. One junction end disagrees with the germline gene, perhaps due to a read error. The chain joins TRBV5-4 to TRBJ2-5, with 8 bases aligning to TRBD2. The germline V gene encodes CDR1 SGHNT and CDR2 YYREEE (reference sequence). CDR3 length: 15 amino acids. The CDR3 loop reads CACSSGGGSVETQYF. The CDR3, as DNA: TGTGCCTGCAGCTCGGGGGGGGGAAGCGTCGAGACCCAGTACTTC.

The rearrangement links TRBV10-3 to TRBJ2-2; 9 bases are shared with TRBD2. V dropped 0 bases and J dropped 7; count of bases not matched to a gene: 9. Germline CDR1 reads ENHRY; CDR2 reads SYGVKD. The CDR3 has 17 amino acids. This CDR3 is CAISESKAGGPFGELFF. In DNA form, the CDR3 reads TGTGCCATCAGTGAGTCGAAGGCGGGGGGGCCGTTCGGGGAGCTGTTTTTT.

V and J are TRBV15 and TRBJ2-1; D might be TRBD2 (6 bases). Germline V gene data show CDR1 as LNHNV and CDR2 as YYDKDF (reference sequence). Trimming pared 3 bases from V and 6 bases from J, leaving 18 bases between. CDR3 length: 16 residues. The CDR3 region is CATSSRGTAAANEQFF. The CDR3 bases are TGTGCCACCAGCAGTCGGGGGACTGCGGCGGCCAATGAGCAGTTCTTC.

This clone was counted a single time. The V gene is TRBV10-3, the J gene TRBJ1-4, with a weak D call TRBD1 (6 bases). V shed 6 bases and J shed 6 bases, with 14 bases lying between them. The germline V gene encodes CDR1 ENHRY and CDR2 SYGVKD. This CDR3 is 14 amino acids long. The CDR3 loop reads CAIRGGARDEKLFF. In DNA, the CDR3 is TGTGCCATCAGAGGGGGGGCGAGGGATGAAAAACTGTTTTTT.

The chain is built from TRBV5-5 and TRBJ1-2; D not certain. There are 13 residues in the CDR3. Germline V gene data show CDR1 as SGHKS and CDR2 as YYEKEE (reference sequence). Between the trimmed V and J ends, which lost 5 bases and 6 bases, there was a span of 14 bases. In DNA, the CDR3 is TGTGCCAGCAGTTTCGTTTGGGAGGATGGCTACACCTTC. Translation gives CASSFVWEDGYTF. Looking up the rest from reference TRBV5-5 and TRBJ1-2 gives the full variable domain: DAGVTQSPTHLIKTRGQQVTLRCSPISGHKSVSWYQQVLGQGPQFIFQYYEKEERGRGNFPDRFSARQFPNYSSELNVNALLLGDSALYLCASSFVWEDGYTFGSGTRLTVV.

Comment on this clone: Mismatch with germline at one junction end may stem from a read error. The CDR3 coding sequence is TGTGCCGGCAGTTTAAGAGGGGGTGGTCAGCCCCAGCATTTT. Residues: CAGSLRGGGQPQHF. V and J are TRBV27 and TRBJ1-5, with a tentative D call TRBD1 (6 bases). The CDR3 extends over 14 amino acids. CDR1 and CDR2 (germline): MNHEY, SMNVEV (reference sequence).

The rearrangement links TRBV10-2 to TRBJ2-7, with D perhaps matching TRBD1 (5 bases). Germline assignment: CDR1 WSHSY and CDR2 SAAADI. The V and J ends lost 6 bases and 1 base respectively, with 16 bases between them. The CDR3 consists of 15 residues. The DNA of the CDR3 is TGCGCCAGCAGGAAGACAGCTCTTAATTCCTACGAGCAGTACTTC. This codes for CASRKTALNSYEQYF.

The chain has TRBV7-8 and TRBJ2-7, with a weak D call TRBD2 (5 bases). Germline values: CDR1 SGHVS, CDR2 FQNEAQ. V lost 0 bases, J lost 5 bases, and 11 bases lay in between. CDR3 length: 14 amino acids. The CDR3 region has the DNA TGTGCCAGCAGCTTAGCCGGGATCCCTCACGAGCAGTACTTC. Its translation: CASSLAGIPHEQYF.

The chain combines TRBV5-4 with TRBJ1-1; TRBD1 might be the D (5 bases). Per germline, CDR1 SGHNT and CDR2 YYREEE (reference sequence). V dropped 2 bases and J dropped 3 bases, with 11 bases sitting between them. The CDR3 has 14 residues. CDR3 coding DNA: TGTGCCAGCAGCTTAGGAGGGGATTACACTGAAGCTTTCTTT. Residues: CASSLGGDYTEAFF.

The genes are TRBV10-1 and TRBJ1-5, with unresolved D. With 10 bases removed from V and 0 bases from J, the gap between germline ends came to 19 bases. Germline V gene lookup returns CDR1 WNHNN and CDR2 SYGVQD (reference sequence). The CDR3 is 16 residues long. The CDR3 loop reads CATMEALWYSNQPQHF. CDR3 DNA sequence: TGCGCCACCATGGAGGCTCTTTGGTATAGCAATCAGCCCCAGCATTTT.